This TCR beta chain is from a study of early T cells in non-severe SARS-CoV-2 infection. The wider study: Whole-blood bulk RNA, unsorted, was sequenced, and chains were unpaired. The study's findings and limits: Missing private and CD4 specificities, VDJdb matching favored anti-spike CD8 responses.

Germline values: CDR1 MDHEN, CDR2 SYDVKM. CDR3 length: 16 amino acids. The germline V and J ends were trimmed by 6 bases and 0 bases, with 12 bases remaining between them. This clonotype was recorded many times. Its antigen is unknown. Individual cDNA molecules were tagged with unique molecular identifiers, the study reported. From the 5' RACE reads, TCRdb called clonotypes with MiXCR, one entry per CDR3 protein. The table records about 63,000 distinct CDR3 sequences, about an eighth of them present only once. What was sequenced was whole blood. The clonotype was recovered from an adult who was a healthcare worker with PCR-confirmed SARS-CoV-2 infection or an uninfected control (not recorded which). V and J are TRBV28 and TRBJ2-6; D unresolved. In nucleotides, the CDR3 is TGTGCCAGCAGCCCCCTTAGGTCCTCTGGGGCCAACGTCCTGACTTTC. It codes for CASSPLRSSGANVLTF.